This section outlines one TCR beta chain sequence together with its context. Sequencing was performed with immunoSEQ multiplex PCR; in TCRdb, only in-frame clones are kept and a portion is missing. The data show 150,000 to 160,000 clones, with roughly 87% seen just once and 10% to 15% held by the top ten. This sample stems from a study of radiation and T cells in renal cell carcinoma. The time point here: blood 2 weeks post-SBRT. Treatment of the sample: 15 Gy SBRT to primary tumor, nephrectomy 4 weeks later. Germline V CDR1 and CDR2: SGHRS, YFSETQ. The CDR3 has 15 amino acids. V lost 4 bases, J lost 2 bases, and 7 bases stayed unmatched.

The chain has TRBV5-1 and TRBJ2-7; 9 nucleotides align to TRBD2. This clonotype originated in a woman aged 45-59 years with renal cell carcinoma. The specimen was blood, collected from a patient whose treatment included radiotherapy and nephrectomy. The CDR3 loop reads CASSPRLAEPYEQYF. CDR3 DNA sequence: TGCGCCAGCAGCCCCAGACTAGCGGAGCCCTACGAGCAGTACTTC.